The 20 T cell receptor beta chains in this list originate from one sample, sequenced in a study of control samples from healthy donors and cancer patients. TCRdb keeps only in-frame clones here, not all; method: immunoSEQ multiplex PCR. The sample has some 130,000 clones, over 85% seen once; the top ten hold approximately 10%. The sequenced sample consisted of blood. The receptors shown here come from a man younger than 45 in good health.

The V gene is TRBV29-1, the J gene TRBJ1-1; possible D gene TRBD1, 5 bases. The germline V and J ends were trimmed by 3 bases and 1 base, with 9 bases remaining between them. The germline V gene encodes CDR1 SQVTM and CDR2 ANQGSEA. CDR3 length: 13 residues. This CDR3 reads CSVEEGPNTEAFF. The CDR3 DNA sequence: TGCAGCGTTGAGGAGGGGCCGAACACTGAAGCTTTCTTT.

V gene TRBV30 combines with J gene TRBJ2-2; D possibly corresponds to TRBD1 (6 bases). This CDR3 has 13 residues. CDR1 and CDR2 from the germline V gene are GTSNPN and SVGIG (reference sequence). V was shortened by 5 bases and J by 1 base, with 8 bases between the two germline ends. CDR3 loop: CAWQQGNTGELFF. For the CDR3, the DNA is TGTGCCTGGCAACAGGGGAACACCGGGGAGCTGTTTTTT.

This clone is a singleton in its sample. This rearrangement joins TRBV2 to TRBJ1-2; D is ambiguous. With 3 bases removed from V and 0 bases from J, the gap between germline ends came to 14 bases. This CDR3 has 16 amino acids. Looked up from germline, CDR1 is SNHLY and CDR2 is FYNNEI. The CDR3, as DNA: TGTGCCAGCAGTGATACACGAGCGGACCCTAACTATGGCTACACCTTC. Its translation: CASSDTRADPNYGYTF.

The CDR3 region has the DNA TGCAGTGCTAGTAGTATAGCGGGCAGGGCTAGCAATCAGCCCCAGCATTTT. It translates to CSASSIAGRASNQPQHF. The rearrangement links TRBV20-1 to TRBJ1-5; possible D gene TRBD1, 5 bases. The CDR3 length is 17 residues. Germline CDR1 reads DFQATT; CDR2 reads SNEGSKA (reference sequence). V was trimmed by 3 bases and J by 0 bases, leaving 18 bases between them.

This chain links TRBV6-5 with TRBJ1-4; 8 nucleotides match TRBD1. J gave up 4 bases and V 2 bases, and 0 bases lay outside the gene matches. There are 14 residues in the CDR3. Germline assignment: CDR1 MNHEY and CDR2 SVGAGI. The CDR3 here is CASSYGQGNEKLFF. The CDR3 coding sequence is TGTGCCAGCAGTTACGGACAGGGTAATGAAAAACTGTTTTTT.

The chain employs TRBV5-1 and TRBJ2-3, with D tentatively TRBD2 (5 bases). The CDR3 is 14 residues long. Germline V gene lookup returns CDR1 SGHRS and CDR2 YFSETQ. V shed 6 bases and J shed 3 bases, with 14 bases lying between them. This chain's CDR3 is CASMTGFVTDTQYF. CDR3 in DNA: TGCGCCAGCATGACGGGATTCGTTACAGATACGCAGTATTTT.

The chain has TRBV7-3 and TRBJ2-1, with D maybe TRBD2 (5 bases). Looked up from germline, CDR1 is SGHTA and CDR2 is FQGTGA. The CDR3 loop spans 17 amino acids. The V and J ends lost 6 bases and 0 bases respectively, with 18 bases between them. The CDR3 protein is CASRPDSLPSSYNEQFF. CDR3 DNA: TGTGCCAGCAGACCGGACTCCCTCCCGAGCTCCTACAATGAGCAGTTCTTC.

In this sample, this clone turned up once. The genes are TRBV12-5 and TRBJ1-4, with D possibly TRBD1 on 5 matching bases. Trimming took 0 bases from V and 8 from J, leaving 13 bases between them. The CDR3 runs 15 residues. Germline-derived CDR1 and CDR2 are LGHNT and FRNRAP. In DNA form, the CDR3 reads TGTGCTAGTGGTTTGGTTTTAGGGGTGGTCGAAAAACTGTTTTTT. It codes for CASGLVLGVVEKLFF.

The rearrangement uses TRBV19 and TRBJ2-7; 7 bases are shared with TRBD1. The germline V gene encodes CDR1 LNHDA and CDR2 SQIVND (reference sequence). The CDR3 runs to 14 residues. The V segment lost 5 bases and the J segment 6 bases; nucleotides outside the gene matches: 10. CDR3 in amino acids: CASSARQGRGEQYF. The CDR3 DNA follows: TGTGCCAGTAGTGCCAGACAGGGACGGGGCGAGCAGTACTTC.

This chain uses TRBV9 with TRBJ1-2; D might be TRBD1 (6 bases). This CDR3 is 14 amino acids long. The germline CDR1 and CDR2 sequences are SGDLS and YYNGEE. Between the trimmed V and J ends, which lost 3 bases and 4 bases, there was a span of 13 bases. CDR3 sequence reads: CASSAGANIYGYTF. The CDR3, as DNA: TGTGCCAGCAGCGCAGGGGCCAACATCTATGGCTACACCTTC.

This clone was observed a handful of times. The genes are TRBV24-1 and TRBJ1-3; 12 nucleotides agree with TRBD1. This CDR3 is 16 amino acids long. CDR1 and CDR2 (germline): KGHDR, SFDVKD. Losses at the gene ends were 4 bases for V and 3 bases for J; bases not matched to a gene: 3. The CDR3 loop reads CATSEGQGASGNTIYF. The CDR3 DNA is TGTGCCACCAGTGAGGGACAGGGGGCGAGTGGAAACACCATATATTTT.

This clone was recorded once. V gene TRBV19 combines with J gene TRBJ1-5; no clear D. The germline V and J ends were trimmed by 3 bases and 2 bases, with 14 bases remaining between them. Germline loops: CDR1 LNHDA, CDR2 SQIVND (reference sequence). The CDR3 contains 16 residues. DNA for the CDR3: TGTGCCAGTAGTATTGATGCGGGAGCGGGCAATCAGCCCCAGCATTTT. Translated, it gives CASSIDAGAGNQPQHF.

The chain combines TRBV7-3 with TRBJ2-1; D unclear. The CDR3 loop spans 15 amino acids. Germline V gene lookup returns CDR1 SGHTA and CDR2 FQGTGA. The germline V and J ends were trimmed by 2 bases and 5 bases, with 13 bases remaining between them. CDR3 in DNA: TGTGCCAGCAGCTTAGGTCTAGTATTTGACAATGAGCAGTTCTTC. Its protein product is CASSLGLVFDNEQFF. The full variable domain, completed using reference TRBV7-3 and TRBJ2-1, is GAGVSQTPSNKVTEKGKYVELRCDPISGHTALYWYRQSLGQGPEFLIYFQGTGAADDSGLPNDRFFAVRPEGSVSTLKIQRTERGDSAVYLCASSLGLVFDNEQFFGPGTRLTVL.

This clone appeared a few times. The CDR3 here is CASSADRYSNQPQHF. The CDR3, as DNA: TGTGCCAGCAGCGCCGACAGGTATAGCAATCAGCCCCAGCATTTT. This chain joins TRBV2 and TRBJ1-5, with a tentative D call TRBD1 (6 bases). The CDR3 length is 15 residues. Looked up from germline, CDR1 is SNHLY and CDR2 is FYNNEI. Deletions cut 6 bases from V and 0 bases from J, with 12 bases between.

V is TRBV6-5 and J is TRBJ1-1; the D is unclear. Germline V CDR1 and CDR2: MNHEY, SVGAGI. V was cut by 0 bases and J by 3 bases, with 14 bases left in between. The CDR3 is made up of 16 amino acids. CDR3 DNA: TGTGCCAGCAGTTACTCGACGAACCGGGGAGACACTGAAGCTTTCTTT. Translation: CASSYSTNRGDTEAFF.

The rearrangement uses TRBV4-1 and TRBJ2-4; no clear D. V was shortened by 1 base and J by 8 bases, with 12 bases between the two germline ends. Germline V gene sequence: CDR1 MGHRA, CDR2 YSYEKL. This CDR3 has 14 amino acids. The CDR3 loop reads CASSQARTEDIQYF. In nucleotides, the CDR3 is TGCGCCAGCAGCCAAGCACGTACTGAGGACATTCAGTACTTC.

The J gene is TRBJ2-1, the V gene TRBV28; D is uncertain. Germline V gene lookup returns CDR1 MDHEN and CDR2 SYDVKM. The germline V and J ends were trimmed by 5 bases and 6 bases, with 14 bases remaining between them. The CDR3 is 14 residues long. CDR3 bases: TGTGCCAGCAGTCCTAATGCGGTTCCCAATGAGCAGTTCTTC. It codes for CASSPNAVPNEQFF.

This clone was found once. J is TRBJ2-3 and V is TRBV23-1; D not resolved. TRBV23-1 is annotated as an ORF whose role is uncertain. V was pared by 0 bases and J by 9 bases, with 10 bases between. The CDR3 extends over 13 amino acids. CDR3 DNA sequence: TGCGCCAGCAGTCAATCGAGGTTCGGGACGCAGTATTTT. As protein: CASSQSRFGTQYF.

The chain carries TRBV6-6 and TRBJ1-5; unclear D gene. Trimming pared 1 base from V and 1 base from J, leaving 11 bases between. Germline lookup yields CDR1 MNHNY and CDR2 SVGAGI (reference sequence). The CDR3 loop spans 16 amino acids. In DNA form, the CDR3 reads TGTGCCAGCAGTTACTTCCTCGCGGGGAGCAATCAGCCCCAGCATTTT. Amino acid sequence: CASSYFLAGSNQPQHF.

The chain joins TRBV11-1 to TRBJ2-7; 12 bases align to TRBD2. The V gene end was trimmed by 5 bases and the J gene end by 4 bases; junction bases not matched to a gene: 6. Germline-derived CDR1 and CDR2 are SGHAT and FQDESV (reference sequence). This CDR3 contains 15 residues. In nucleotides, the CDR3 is TGTGCCAGCAGCCAGAGACTAGCGGGAGTTTACGAGCAGTACTTC. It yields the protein CASSQRLAGVYEQYF.